The 12 T cell receptor beta chains given below trace back to one sample, sequenced in a study of siplizumab effects on memory and regulatory T cells. The table came from immunoSEQ multiplex PCR; TCRdb's copy has only in-frame clones and leaves some out. Altogether roughly 100,000 clones are present, about 93% being singletons, with the ten largest covering around 12%. Sequencing was performed on non-Treg CD4+ T cells sorted from blood. All receptors derive from a human donor in good health.

This clone occurred once. The genes are TRBV2 and TRBJ1-2; D perhaps matches TRBD1 (6 bases). Trimming stripped 1 base from V and 4 bases from J, with 10 bases between. The germline V gene encodes CDR1 SNHLY and CDR2 FYNNEI. The CDR3 runs to 14 residues. CDR3: CASSEVRDTYGYTF. CDR3 coding DNA: TGTGCCAGCAGTGAAGTGCGGGACACCTATGGCTACACCTTC.

This CDR3 is CASSLGTSGSQETQYF. The CDR3 nucleotides read TGTGCCAGCAGCTTAGGGACTAGCGGGAGCCAAGAGACCCAGTACTTC. The genes are TRBV11-1 and TRBJ2-5, with 13 positions matching TRBD2. The CDR3 spans 16 residues. J gave up 1 base and V 1 base, and 0 bases lay outside the gene matches. Germline V CDR1 and CDR2: SGHAT, FQDESV (reference sequence).

In its sample, this clone was seen once. V gene TRBV28 combines with J gene TRBJ1-2, with a weak D call TRBD1 (5 bases). The CDR3 extends over 12 amino acids. V shed 6 bases and J shed 7 bases, with 12 bases lying between them. Germline V gene lookup returns CDR1 MDHEN and CDR2 SYDVKM. The CDR3 is CASRETASGYTF. Here the CDR3 DNA reads TGTGCCAGCAGAGAGACAGCCAGTGGCTACACCTTC.

The chain combines TRBV5-6 with TRBJ2-3; TRBD1 might be the D (6 bases). The CDR3 runs 15 residues. The V end was cut by 0 bases, the J end by 7 bases, with 15 bases between. CDR1 and CDR2 from the germline V gene are SGHDT and YYEEEE. CDR3 in DNA: TGTGCCAGCAGCTTGGGCCAGGGGACCGCATATACGCAGTATTTT. Residues: CASSLGQGTAYTQYF.

This chain joins TRBV10-1 and TRBJ2-3; D unresolved. This CDR3 comprises 14 residues. V gave up 3 bases and J gave up 6 bases, with 13 bases separating them. Germline loops: CDR1 WNHNN, CDR2 SYGVQD (reference sequence). CDR3 sequence: CASSDSGFRDTQYF. CDR3 in DNA: TGCGCCAGCAGTGATAGTGGTTTCAGGGATACGCAGTATTTT.

This rearrangement joins TRBV11-1 to TRBJ2-7, with a tentative D call TRBD2 (5 bases). Trimming left V 2 bases short and J 3 bases short, with 5 bases between. CDR3 length equals 12 residues. Germline V gives CDR1 SGHAT, CDR2 FQDESV (reference sequence). CDR3 sequence reads: CASSLRDYEQYF. For the CDR3, the DNA is TGTGCCAGCAGCTTACGGGACTACGAGCAGTACTTC.

This chain connects TRBV4-1 to TRBJ1-4; D is uncertain. CDR1 is MGHRA and CDR2 is YSYEKL in the germline V gene. This CDR3 region has 13 residues. The V and J ends lost 1 base and 7 bases respectively, with 7 bases between them. CDR3 DNA sequence: TGCGCCAGCAGCCAAGGGAGTACTGAAAAACTGTTTTTT. Translation: CASSQGSTEKLFF.

The rearrangement links TRBV7-9 to TRBJ2-2, with D unclear. Trimming pared 0 bases from V and 4 bases from J, leaving 3 bases between. This CDR3 is 13 amino acids long. Looked up from germline, CDR1 is SEHNR and CDR2 is FQNEAQ (reference sequence). The CDR3 DNA reads TGTGCCAGCAGCTTAGCGGGCACCGGGGAGCTGTTTTTT. Residues: CASSLAGTGELFF.

The rearrangement joins TRBV19 to TRBJ1-1; tentative D call: TRBD1 (5 bases). Germline CDR1 reads LNHDA; CDR2 reads SQIVND (reference sequence). V lost 5 bases to trimming and J lost 4 bases, with 14 bases between them. The CDR3 is 14 residues long. The DNA for the CDR3 is TGTGCCAGTAGTTTGAGGGATGGGGGCACTGAAGCTTTCTTT. It specifies CASSLRDGGTEAFF.

This chain links TRBV6-6 with TRBJ2-7, with 7 bases aligning to TRBD1. The V and J ends lost 6 bases and 2 bases, in that order; junction bases with no gene match: 10. The CDR3 is 15 amino acids. Germline lookup yields CDR1 MNHNY and CDR2 SVGAGI (reference sequence). CDR3: CASRQNRGPTYEQYF. Here the CDR3 DNA reads TGTGCCAGCAGGCAGAACAGGGGCCCAACCTACGAGCAGTACTTC.

V and J are TRBV30 and TRBJ2-7, with D unclear. The CDR3 is 12 residues long. Germline V CDR1 and CDR2: GTSNPN, SVGIG (reference sequence). V gave up 1 base and J gave up 0 bases, with 4 bases separating them. The CDR3 here is CAWSGGSYEQYF. The DNA for the CDR3 is TGTGCCTGGAGTGGGGGCTCCTACGAGCAGTACTTC.

This chain links TRBV7-6 with TRBJ2-5; 13 bases line up with TRBD2. Trimming cost V 5 bases and J 5 bases; bases outside gene matches: 11. The germline V gene encodes CDR1 SGHVS and CDR2 FNYEAQ. The CDR3 consists of 17 residues. The CDR3 nucleotides are TGTGCCAGCAGCCCAGGACTAGCGGGAGCGGTTTGGGAGACCCAGTACTTC. This sequence encodes CASSPGLAGAVWETQYF.